This T cell receptor (beta chain) appears in the sequencing data of a study of T-cell memory formation after mild COVID-19. Study-level information: Clusters were largely donor specific. Study findings and constraints: The finding that pre-infection memory included some responding clones suggested that cross-reactive memory joined. Researchers report contracting CD4+ clones mostly in CM and EM, with CD8+ clones in EMRA.

TCRdb re-derived calls from the 5' RACE reads in MiXCR, one entry per CDR3 protein. The table records 100,000 to 130,000 distinct CDR3 sequences, 14% of them present only once. This clonotype was counted a few times. Antigen unknown. CDR1 MGHRA and CDR2 YSYEKL come from the germline V gene. Trimming pared 0 bases from V and 8 bases from J, leaving 11 bases between. The CDR3 extends over 15 amino acids. The receptor was derived from a man aged 18 to 29 who had mild COVID-19 (a few samples of this study predate the infection). Cell type and time point are not known. The rearrangement uses TRBV4-1 and TRBJ1-6, with a possible D match to TRBD1 (5 bases). Sequenced material: PBMCs or a T cell subset sorted from them (not recorded which). CDR3 DNA sequence: TGCGCCAGCAGCCAAGACTCGACAGCACATTCACCCCTCCACTTT. This codes for CASSQDSTAHSPLHF.